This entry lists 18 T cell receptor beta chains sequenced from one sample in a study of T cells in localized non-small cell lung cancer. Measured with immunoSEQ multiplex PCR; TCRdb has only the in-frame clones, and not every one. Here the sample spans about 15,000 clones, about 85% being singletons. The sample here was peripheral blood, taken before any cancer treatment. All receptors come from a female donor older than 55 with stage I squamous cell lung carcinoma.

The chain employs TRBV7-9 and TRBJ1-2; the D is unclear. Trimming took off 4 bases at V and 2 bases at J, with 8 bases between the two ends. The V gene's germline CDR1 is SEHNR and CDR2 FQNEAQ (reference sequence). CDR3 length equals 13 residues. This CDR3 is CASSSQGNYGYTF. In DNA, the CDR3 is TGTGCCAGCAGCTCCCAAGGCAACTATGGCTACACCTTC.

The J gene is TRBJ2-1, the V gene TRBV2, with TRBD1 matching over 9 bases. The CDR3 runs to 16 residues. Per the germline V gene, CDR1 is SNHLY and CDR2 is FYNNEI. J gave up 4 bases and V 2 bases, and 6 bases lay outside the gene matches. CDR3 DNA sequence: TGTGCCAGCAGTGAACGACCGGGACAGGGATACAATGAGCAGTTCTTC. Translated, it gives CASSERPGQGYNEQFF.

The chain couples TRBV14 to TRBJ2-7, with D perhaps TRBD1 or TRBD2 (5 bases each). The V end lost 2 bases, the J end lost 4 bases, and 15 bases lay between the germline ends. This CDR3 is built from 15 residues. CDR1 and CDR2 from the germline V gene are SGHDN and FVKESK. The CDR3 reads CASSQTRDRRYEQYF. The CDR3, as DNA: TGTGCCAGCAGCCAAACCAGGGACCGCAGGTACGAGCAGTACTTC.

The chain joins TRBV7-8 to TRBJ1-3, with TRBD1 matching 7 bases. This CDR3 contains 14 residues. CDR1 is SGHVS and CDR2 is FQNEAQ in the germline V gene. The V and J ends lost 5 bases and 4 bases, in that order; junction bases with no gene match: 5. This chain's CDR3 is CASSPRGQGNTIYF. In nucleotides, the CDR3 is TGTGCCAGCAGCCCGCGGGGACAGGGAAACACCATATATTTT.

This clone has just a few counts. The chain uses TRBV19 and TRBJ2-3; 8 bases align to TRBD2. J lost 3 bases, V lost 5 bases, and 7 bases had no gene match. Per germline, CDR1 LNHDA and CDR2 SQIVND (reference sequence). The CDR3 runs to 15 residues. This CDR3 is CASSSFSGATDTQYF. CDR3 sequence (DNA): TGTGCCAGTAGTTCGTTTAGCGGGGCAACAGATACGCAGTATTTT. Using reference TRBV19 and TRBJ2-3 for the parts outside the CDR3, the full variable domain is DGGITQSPKYLFRKEGQNVTLSCEQNLNHDAMYWYRQDPGQGLRLIYYSQIVNDFQKGDIAEGYSVSREKKESFPLTVTSAQKNPTAFYLCASSSFSGATDTQYFGPGTRLTVL.

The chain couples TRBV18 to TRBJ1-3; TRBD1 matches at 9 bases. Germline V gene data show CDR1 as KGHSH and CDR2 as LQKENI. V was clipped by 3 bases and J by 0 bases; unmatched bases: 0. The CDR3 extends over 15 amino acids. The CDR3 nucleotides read TGTGCCAGCTCACCGGGACAGGGCTCTGGAAACACCATATATTTT. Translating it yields CASSPGQGSGNTIYF. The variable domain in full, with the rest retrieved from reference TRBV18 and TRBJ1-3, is NAGVMQNPRHLVRRRGQEARLRCSPMKGHSHVYWYRQLPEEGLKFMVYLQKENIIDESGMPKERFSAEFPKEGPSILRIQQVVRGDSAAYFCASSPGQGSGNTIYFGEGSWLTVV.

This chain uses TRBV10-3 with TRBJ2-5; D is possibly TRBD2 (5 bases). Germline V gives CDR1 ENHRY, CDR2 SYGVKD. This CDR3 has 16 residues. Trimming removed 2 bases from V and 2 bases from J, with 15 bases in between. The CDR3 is CAISEAAGLLQETQYF. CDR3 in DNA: TGTGCCATCAGTGAGGCTGCCGGACTCTTGCAAGAGACCCAGTACTTC.

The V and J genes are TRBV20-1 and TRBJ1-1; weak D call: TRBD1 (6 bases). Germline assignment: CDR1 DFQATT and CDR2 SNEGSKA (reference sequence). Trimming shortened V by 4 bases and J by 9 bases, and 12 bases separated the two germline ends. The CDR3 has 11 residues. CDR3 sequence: CSAKRQAKAFF. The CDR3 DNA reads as TGCAGTGCTAAGAGACAGGCCAAAGCTTTCTTT.

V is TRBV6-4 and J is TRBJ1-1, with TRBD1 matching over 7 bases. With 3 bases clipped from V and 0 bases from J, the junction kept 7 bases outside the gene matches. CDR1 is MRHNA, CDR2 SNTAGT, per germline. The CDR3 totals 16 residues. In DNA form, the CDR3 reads TGTGCCAGCAGTGATTTTCCGGGACAGCTGAACACTGAAGCTTTCTTT. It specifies CASSDFPGQLNTEAFF.

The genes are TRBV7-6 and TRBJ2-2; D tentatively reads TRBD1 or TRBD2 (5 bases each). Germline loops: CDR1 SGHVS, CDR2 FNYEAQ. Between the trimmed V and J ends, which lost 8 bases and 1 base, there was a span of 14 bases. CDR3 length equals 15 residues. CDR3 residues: CASGGGRQNTGELFF. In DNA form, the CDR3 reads TGTGCCAGCGGTGGGGGACGGCAGAACACCGGGGAGCTGTTTTTT. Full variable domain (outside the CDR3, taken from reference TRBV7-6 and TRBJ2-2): GAGVSQSPRYKVTKRGQDVALRCDPISGHVSLYWYRQALGQGPEFLTYFNYEAQQDKSGLPNDRFSAERPEGSISTLTIQRTEQRDSAMYRCASGGGRQNTGELFFGEGSRLTVL.

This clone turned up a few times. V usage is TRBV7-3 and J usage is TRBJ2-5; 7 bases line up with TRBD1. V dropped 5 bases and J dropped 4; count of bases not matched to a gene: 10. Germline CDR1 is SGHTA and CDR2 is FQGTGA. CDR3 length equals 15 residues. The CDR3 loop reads CASSPTGMLGETQYF. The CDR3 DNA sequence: TGTGCCAGCAGCCCGACAGGGATGCTAGGAGAGACCCAGTACTTC. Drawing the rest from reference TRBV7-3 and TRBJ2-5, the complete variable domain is GAGVSQTPSNKVTEKGKYVELRCDPISGHTALYWYRQSLGQGPEFLIYFQGTGAADDSGLPNDRFFAVRPEGSVSTLKIQRTERGDSAVYLCASSPTGMLGETQYFGPGTRLLVL.

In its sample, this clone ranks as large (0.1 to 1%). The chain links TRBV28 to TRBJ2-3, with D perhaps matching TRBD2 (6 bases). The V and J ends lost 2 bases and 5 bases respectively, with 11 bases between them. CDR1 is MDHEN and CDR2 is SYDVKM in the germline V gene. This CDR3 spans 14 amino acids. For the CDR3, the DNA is TGTGCCAGCAGTTTAAGTCGGAGGGGAGATACGCAGTATTTT. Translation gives CASSLSRRGDTQYF.

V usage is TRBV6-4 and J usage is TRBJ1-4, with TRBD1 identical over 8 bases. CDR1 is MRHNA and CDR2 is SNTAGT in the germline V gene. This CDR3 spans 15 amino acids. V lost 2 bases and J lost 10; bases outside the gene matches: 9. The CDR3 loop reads CASSDLDREMGKLFF. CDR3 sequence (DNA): TGTGCCAGCAGTGACCTGGACAGGGAGATGGGAAAACTGTTTTTT.

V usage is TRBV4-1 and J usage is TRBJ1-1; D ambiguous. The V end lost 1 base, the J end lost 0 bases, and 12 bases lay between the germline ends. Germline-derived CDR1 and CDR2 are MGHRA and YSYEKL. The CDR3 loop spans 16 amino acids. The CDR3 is CASSQGVAAMNTEAFF. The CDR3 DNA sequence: TGCGCCAGCAGCCAAGGAGTGGCGGCAATGAACACTGAAGCTTTCTTT.

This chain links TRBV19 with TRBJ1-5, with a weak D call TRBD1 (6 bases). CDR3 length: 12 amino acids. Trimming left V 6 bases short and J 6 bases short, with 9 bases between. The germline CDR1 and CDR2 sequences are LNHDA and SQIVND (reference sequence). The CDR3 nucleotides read TGTGCCAGTAGGACAGGTGGTCAGCCCCAGCATTTT. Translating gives CASRTGGQPQHF.

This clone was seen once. In nucleotides, the CDR3 is TGTGCCAGCAGCATGACCGGGACAGAATTGAACTACGAGCAGTACTTC. Its protein is CASSMTGTELNYEQYF. The V and J genes are TRBV5-5 and TRBJ2-7; 7 bases are a match to TRBD1. The CDR3 spans 16 residues. The germline V gene encodes CDR1 SGHKS and CDR2 YYEKEE (reference sequence). With V trimmed by 4 bases and J by 3 bases, 13 bases remained unmatched.

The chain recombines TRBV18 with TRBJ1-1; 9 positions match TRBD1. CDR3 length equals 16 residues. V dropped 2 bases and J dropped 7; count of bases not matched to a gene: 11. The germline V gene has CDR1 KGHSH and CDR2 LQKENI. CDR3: CASSPGQGKVSGEAFF. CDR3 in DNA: TGTGCCAGCTCACCAGGACAGGGGAAGGTTTCAGGTGAAGCTTTCTTT.

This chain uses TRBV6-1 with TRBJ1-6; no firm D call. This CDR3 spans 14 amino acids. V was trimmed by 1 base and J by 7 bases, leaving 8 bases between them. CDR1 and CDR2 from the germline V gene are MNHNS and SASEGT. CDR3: CASSEVGENSPLHF. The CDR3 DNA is TGTGCCAGCAGTGAAGTTGGGGAAAATTCACCCCTCCACTTT.